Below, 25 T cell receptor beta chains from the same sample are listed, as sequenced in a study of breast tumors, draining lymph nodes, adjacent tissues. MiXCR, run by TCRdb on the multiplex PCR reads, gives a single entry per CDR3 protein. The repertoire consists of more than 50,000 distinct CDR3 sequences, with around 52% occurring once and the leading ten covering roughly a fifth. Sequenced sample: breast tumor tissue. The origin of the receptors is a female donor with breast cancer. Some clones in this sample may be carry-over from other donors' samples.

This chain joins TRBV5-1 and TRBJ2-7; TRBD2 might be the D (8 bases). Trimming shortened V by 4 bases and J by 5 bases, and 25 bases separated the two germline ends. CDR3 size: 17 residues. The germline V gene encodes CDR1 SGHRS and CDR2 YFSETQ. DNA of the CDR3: TGCGCCAGCAGCGATGGGACAGTTAGCGGGATAACGGACGAGCAGTACTTC. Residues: CASSDGTVSGITDEQYF.

The CDR3 loop reads CASSKNTGELFF. CDR3 bases: TGTGCCAGTAGTAAAAACACCGGGGAGCTGTTTTTT. The V and J genes are TRBV19 and TRBJ2-2; no clear D. Trimming stripped 4 bases from V and 2 bases from J, with 2 bases between. The CDR3 contains 12 residues. Per germline, CDR1 LNHDA and CDR2 SQIVND (reference sequence).

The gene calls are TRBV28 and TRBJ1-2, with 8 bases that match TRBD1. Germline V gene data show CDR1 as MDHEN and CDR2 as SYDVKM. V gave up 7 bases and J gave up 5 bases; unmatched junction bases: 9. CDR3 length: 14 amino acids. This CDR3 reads CASTTGGSFYGYTF. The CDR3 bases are TGTGCCAGCACCACAGGGGGAAGTTTTTATGGCTACACCTTC.

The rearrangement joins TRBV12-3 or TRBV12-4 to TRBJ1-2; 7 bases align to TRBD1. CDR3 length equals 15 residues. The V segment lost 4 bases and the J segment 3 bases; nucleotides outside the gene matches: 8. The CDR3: CASSSPTGKDYGYTF. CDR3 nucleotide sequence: TGTGCCAGCAGTTCTCCGACAGGGAAGGACTATGGCTACACCTTC.

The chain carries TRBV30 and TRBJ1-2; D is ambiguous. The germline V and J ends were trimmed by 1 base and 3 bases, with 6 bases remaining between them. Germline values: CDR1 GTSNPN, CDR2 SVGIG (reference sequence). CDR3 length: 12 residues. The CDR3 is CAWSGLHYGYTF. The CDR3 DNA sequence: TGTGCCTGGAGTGGGCTTCACTATGGCTACACCTTC.

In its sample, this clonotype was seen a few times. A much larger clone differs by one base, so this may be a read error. The CDR3 reads CASSPTGYGNTIYF. CDR3 sequence (DNA): TGTGCCAGCAGTCCCACGGGGTACGGAAACACCATATATTTT. The chain uses TRBV6-5 and TRBJ1-3; D not certain. Germline CDR1 is MNHEY and CDR2 is SVGAGI. The length of the CDR3 is 14 residues. V dropped 5 bases and J dropped 4 bases, with 12 bases sitting between them.

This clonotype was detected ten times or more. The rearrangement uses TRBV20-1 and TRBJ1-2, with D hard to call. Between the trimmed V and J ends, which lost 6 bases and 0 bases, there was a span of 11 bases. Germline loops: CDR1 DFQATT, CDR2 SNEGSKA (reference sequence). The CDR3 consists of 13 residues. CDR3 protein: CSAAEQANYGYTF. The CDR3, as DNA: TGCAGTGCCGCCGAGCAGGCTAACTATGGCTACACCTTC.

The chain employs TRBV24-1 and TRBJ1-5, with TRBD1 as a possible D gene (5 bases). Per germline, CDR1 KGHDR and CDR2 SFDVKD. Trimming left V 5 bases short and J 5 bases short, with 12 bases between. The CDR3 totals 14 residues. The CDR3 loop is CATSAGGWDQPQHF. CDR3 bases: TGTGCCACCAGTGCTGGGGGTTGGGATCAGCCCCAGCATTTT.

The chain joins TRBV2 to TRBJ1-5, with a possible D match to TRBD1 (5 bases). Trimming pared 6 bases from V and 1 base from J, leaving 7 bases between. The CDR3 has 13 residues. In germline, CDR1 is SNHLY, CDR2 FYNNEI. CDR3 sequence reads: CASRGDSNQPQHF. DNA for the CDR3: TGTGCCAGCAGGGGGGACAGCAATCAGCCCCAGCATTTT.

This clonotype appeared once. CDR3 coding DNA: TGTGCCAGCAGCTTAGAAACAGGGAACGGCTACACCTTC. Translating it yields CASSLETGNGYTF. This chain joins TRBV7-9 and TRBJ1-2; D is perhaps TRBD1 (6 bases). Looked up from germline, CDR1 is SEHNR and CDR2 is FQNEAQ (reference sequence). V lost 1 base and J lost 8, with 11 bases in between. This CDR3 has 13 residues.

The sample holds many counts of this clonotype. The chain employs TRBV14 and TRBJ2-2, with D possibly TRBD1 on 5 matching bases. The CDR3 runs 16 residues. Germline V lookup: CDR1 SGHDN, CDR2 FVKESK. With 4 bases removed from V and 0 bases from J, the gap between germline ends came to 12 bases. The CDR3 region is CASSPLWGPNTGELFF. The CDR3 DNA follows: TGTGCCAGCAGCCCCCTGTGGGGCCCGAACACCGGGGAGCTGTTTTTT.

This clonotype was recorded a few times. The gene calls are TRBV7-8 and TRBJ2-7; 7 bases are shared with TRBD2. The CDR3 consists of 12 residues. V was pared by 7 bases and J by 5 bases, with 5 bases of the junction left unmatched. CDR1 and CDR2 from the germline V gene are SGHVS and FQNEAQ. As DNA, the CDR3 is TGTGCCAGCACTATGGGAGGGGACGAGCAGTACTTC. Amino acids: CASTMGGDEQYF.

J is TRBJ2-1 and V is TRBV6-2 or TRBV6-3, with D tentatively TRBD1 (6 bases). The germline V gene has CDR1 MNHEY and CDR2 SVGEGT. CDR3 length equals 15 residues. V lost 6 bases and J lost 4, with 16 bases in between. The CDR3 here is CASRQGPLEYNEQFF. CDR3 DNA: TGTGCCAGCAGACAGGGACCTTTAGAATACAATGAGCAGTTCTTC.

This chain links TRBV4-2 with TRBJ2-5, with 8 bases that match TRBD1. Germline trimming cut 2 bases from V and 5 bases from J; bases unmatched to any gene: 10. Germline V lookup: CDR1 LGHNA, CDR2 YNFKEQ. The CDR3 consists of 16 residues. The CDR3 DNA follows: TGTGCCAGCAGCCAATCCGCAGGGGGCGGAAGGGAGACCCAGTACTTC. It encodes CASSQSAGGGRETQYF.

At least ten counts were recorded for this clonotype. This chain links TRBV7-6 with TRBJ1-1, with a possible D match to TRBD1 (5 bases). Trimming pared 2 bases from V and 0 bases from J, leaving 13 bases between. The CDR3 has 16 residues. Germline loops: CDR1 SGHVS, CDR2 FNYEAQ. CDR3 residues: CASSLQLAGLNTEAFF. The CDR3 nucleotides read TGTGCCAGCAGCTTACAGTTGGCGGGACTGAACACTGAAGCTTTCTTT.

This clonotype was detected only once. CDR3: CASSPPPRTGVGRSNQPQHF. The CDR3 nucleotides read TGTGCCAGCAGCCCCCCCCCCCGGACAGGGGTGGGAAGGAGCAATCAGCCCCAGCATTTT. The rearrangement joins TRBV11-2 to TRBJ1-5, with TRBD1 matching 9 bases. The CDR3 covers 20 residues. Trimming removed 5 bases from V and 1 base from J; junction bases left unmatched: 18. Germline CDR1 and CDR2: SGHAT and FQNNGV.

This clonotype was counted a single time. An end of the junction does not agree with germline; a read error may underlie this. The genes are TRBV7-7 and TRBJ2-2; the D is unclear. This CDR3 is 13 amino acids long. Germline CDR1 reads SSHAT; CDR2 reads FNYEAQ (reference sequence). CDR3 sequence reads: CASSQTRTGELFF. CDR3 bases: TGTGCTAGCAGCCAGACTCGAACCGGGGAGCTGTTTTTT.

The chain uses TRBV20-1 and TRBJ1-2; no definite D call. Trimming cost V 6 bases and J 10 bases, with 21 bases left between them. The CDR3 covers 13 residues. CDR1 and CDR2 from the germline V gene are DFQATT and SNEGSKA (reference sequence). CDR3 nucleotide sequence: TGCAGTGCCCTTTATGGACCTCGGGATGCCTACACCTTC. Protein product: CSALYGPRDAYTF.

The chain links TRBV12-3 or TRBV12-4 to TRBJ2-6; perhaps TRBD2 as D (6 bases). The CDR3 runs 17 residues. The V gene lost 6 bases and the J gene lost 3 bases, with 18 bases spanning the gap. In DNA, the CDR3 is TGTGCCAGCAGCTCTGGGGCGCGGGGTTGTGGGGCCAACGTCCTGACTTTC. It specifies CASSSGARGCGANVLTF.

The CDR3 is CASSPVQALNTEAFF. The CDR3 DNA is TGCGCCAGCAGCCCCGTACAGGCCTTGAACACTGAAGCTTTCTTT. The chain joins TRBV5-1 to TRBJ1-1; a possible D gene is TRBD1 (5 bases). V dropped 4 bases and J dropped 0 bases, with 13 bases sitting between them. This CDR3 is 15 amino acids long. Germline loops: CDR1 SGHRS, CDR2 YFSETQ.

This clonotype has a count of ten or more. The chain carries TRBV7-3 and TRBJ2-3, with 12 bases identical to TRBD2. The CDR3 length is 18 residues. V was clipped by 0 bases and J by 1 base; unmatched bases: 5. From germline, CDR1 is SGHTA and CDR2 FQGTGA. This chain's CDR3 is CASSLTASGGGGTDTQYF. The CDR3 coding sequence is TGTGCCAGCAGCTTAACGGCTAGCGGGGGGGGTGGCACAGATACGCAGTATTTT.

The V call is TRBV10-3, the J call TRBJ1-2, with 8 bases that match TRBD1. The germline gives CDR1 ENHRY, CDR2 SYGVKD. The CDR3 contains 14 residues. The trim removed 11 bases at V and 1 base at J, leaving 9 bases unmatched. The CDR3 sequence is CAATDRGGNYGYTF. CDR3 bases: TGTGCCGCCACCGACAGGGGAGGTAACTATGGCTACACCTTC.

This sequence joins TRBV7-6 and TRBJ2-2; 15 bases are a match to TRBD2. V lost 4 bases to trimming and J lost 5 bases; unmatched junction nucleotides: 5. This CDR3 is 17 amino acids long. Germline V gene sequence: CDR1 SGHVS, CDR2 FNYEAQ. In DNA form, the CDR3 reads TGTGCCAGCAGCTCGGGACTAGCGGGAGGCGGAACCGGGGAGCTGTTTTTT. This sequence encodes CASSSGLAGGGTGELFF.

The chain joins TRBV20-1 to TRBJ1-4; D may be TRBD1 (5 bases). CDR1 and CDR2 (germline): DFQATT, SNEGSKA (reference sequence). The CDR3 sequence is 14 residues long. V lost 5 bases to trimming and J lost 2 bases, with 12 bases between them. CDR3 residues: CSASRGATNEKLFF. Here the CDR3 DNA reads TGCAGTGCTTCCCGCGGGGCCACTAATGAAAAACTGTTTTTT.

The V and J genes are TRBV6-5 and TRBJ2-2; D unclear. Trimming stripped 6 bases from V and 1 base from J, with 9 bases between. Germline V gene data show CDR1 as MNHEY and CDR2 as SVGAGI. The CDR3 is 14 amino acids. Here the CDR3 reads CASSFALNTGELFF. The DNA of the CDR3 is TGTGCCAGCAGCTTCGCTCTGAACACCGGGGAGCTGTTTTTT.